The next 27 T cell receptor beta chains were all read from a single sample in a study of cytomegalovirus exposure and HLA in healthy donors. With 60 Vbeta and 13 Jbeta primers, the PCR was carried out. The method was immunoSEQ multiplex PCR; TCRdb's version includes in-frame clones alone and lacks a portion of them. The table lists around 140,000 clones. The sequenced sample was PBMCs. The receptors were sampled from a woman between 35 and 50 years old in good health and CMV-seronegative.

The J gene is TRBJ2-2, the V gene TRBV5-1, with TRBD1 as a possible D gene (5 bases). From germline, CDR1 is SGHRS and CDR2 YFSETQ. The CDR3 spans 15 residues. V was shortened by 1 base and J by 6 bases, with 13 bases between the two germline ends. CDR3: CASSLTGGNAGELFF. The CDR3 nucleotides are TGCGCCAGCAGCTTGACAGGTGGTAACGCCGGGGAGCTGTTTTTT.

The chain combines TRBV18 with TRBJ1-4; D ambiguous. CDR3 size: 13 residues. Germline CDR1 is KGHSH and CDR2 is LQKENI. Trimming took 6 bases from V and 5 from J, leaving 10 bases between them. CDR3 protein: CASSLITNEKLFF. CDR3 sequence (DNA): TGTGCCAGCTCCCTGATAACAAATGAAAAACTGTTTTTT.

This rearrangement joins TRBV9 to TRBJ2-5; 10 bases match TRBD1. This CDR3 is built from 17 residues. Losses at the gene ends were 4 bases for V and 4 bases for J; bases not matched to a gene: 13. Germline CDR1 is SGDLS and CDR2 is YYNGEE. The CDR3 DNA reads as TGTGCCAGCAGCCCACACAAGGGGACAGGGGTAGGAGAGACCCAGTACTTC. Translated, it gives CASSPHKGTGVGETQYF.

The chain is built from TRBV27 and TRBJ2-6, with TRBD1 as a possible D gene (5 bases). With 3 bases removed from V and 1 base from J, the gap between germline ends came to 13 bases. The CDR3 is 17 amino acids. Germline CDR1 MNHEY, CDR2 SMNVEV (reference sequence). CDR3 amino acids: CASSFDSSASGANVLTF. CDR3 DNA: TGTGCCAGCAGTTTTGACAGTTCGGCTTCTGGGGCCAACGTCCTGACTTTC. The full variable domain, in which reference TRBV27 and TRBJ2-6 provide the parts outside the CDR3, is EAQVTQNPRYLITVTGKKLTVTCSQNMNHEYMSWYRQDPGLGLRQIYYSMNVEVTDKGDVPEGYKVSRKEKRNFPLILESPSPNQTSLYFCASSFDSSASGANVLTFGAGSRLTVL.

The CDR3 region is CASSPGEGSGLAGNTIYF. For the CDR3, the DNA is TGCGCCAGCAGCCCCGGCGAAGGGAGTGGATTAGCCGGAAACACCATATATTTT. The chain couples TRBV4-3 to TRBJ1-3; D is unclear. Trimming pared 4 bases from V and 4 bases from J, leaving 23 bases between. Germline CDR1 and CDR2: LGHNA and YSLEER. The CDR3 is made up of 18 amino acids.

The chain has TRBV4-3 and TRBJ2-5, with TRBD1 matching over 11 bases. There are 19 residues in the CDR3. The V segment lost 1 base and the J segment 5 bases; nucleotides outside the gene matches: 15. The germline V gene has CDR1 LGHNA and CDR2 YSLEER. The CDR3, as DNA: TGCGCCAGCAGCCAAGCACCCTCGACCGGGACAGGGGGTGAGGAGACCCAGTACTTC. Protein sequence: CASSQAPSTGTGGEETQYF.

V gene TRBV7-8 combines with J gene TRBJ1-1; D uncertain. The CDR3 is made up of 13 amino acids. The V gene lost 5 bases and the J gene lost 7 bases, with 14 bases spanning the gap. CDR1 is SGHVS and CDR2 is FQNEAQ in the germline V gene. The CDR3 region has the DNA TGTGCCAGCAGCCCCGGACCAGACTATGAAGCTTTCTTT. This gives the protein CASSPGPDYEAFF.

This sequence joins TRBV9 and TRBJ2-5; TRBD2 agrees at 11 bases. Germline trimming cut 0 bases from V and 5 bases from J; bases unmatched to any gene: 6. The CDR3 is 16 amino acids. The V gene's germline CDR1 is SGDLS and CDR2 YYNGEE. The CDR3 nucleotides are TGTGCCAGCAGCGTAGTGGCTAGCGGGGGGACGGAGACCCAGTACTTC. The encoded protein is CASSVVASGGTETQYF.

The chain carries TRBV18 and TRBJ1-1; perhaps TRBD1 as D (5 bases). Germline lookup yields CDR1 KGHSH and CDR2 LQKENI. V lost 3 bases, J lost 3 bases, and 8 bases lay in between. This CDR3 contains 13 residues. DNA of the CDR3: TGTGCCAGCTCACCCGGGGGGGACACTGAAGCTTTCTTT. Protein sequence: CASSPGGDTEAFF.

The V call is TRBV5-1, the J call TRBJ1-6; tentatively, D is TRBD1 (5 bases). Germline V gene sequence: CDR1 SGHRS, CDR2 YFSETQ. CDR3 length: 15 residues. V was trimmed by 2 bases and J by 7 bases, leaving 13 bases between them. Written as DNA, the CDR3 is TGCGCCAGCAGCTTTACAGCGACAGTCAATTCACCCCTCCACTTT. Translated, it gives CASSFTATVNSPLHF.

J is TRBJ1-6 and V is TRBV5-6; D might be TRBD1 (5 bases). Germline loops: CDR1 SGHDT, CDR2 YYEEEE. The CDR3 is made up of 15 amino acids. Deletions cut 4 bases from V and 9 bases from J, with 17 bases between. The CDR3 sequence: CASSGAVLRISPLHF. CDR3 nucleotides: TGTGCCAGCAGCGGGGCAGTCCTCCGGATTTCACCCCTCCACTTT.

This chain uses TRBV2 with TRBJ2-1; 10 bases are a match to TRBD2. CDR1 and CDR2 (germline): SNHLY, FYNNEI. The CDR3 totals 14 residues. Trimming cost V 9 bases and J 4 bases; bases outside gene matches: 6. CDR3 in DNA: TGTGCCAGTTATAGCGGGGGGCCATACAATGAGCAGTTCTTC. This sequence encodes CASYSGGPYNEQFF.

J is TRBJ1-2 and V is TRBV21-1; TRBD1, the table's D call, lacks a check against the DNA. TRBV21-1 is a pseudogene segment. CDR3 size: 12 residues. The CDR3 DNA reads as TGTGCCAGCAGCAAAGGCAGGGGGGGCTACACCTTC. Amino acids: CASSKGRGGYTF.

Here the CDR3 reads CASSSGQTHTGELFF. In DNA form, the CDR3 reads TGCGCCAGCAGCTCCGGACAGACACACACCGGGGAGCTGTTTTTT. The chain carries TRBV5-1 and TRBJ2-2; tentatively, D is TRBD1 (6 bases). V was clipped by 3 bases and J by 3 bases, with 12 bases between them. The CDR3 length is 15 residues. Looked up from germline, CDR1 is SGHRS and CDR2 is YFSETQ. Based on the CDR3 plus reference TRBV5-1 and TRBJ2-2, the full variable domain is KAGVTQTPRYLIKTRGQQVTLSCSPISGHRSVSWYQQTPGQGLQFLFEYFSETQRNKGNFPGRFSGRQFSNSRSEMNVSTLELGDSALYLCASSSGQTHTGELFFGEGSRLTVL.

J is TRBJ1-2 and V is TRBV9; 8 bases fit TRBD1. This CDR3 contains 14 residues. Germline CDR1 SGDLS, CDR2 YYNGEE. The trim removed 4 bases at V and 6 bases at J, leaving 8 bases unmatched. Written as DNA, the CDR3 is TGTGCCAGCAGCCGGACAGGGAATATCGATGGCTACACCTTC. It is translated as CASSRTGNIDGYTF.

CDR3 protein: CASETGATNYGYTF. The CDR3 DNA sequence: TGTGCCAGCGAAACAGGAGCCACTAACTATGGCTACACCTTC. The chain is built from TRBV6-1 and TRBJ1-2, with a weak D call TRBD1 (5 bases). CDR1 MNHNS and CDR2 SASEGT come from the germline V gene. CDR3 length: 14 residues. The V gene lost 8 bases and the J gene lost 0 bases, with 13 bases spanning the gap.

The rearrangement joins TRBV28 to TRBJ1-1, with TRBD1 matching 10 bases. After removal of 2 bases from V and 6 bases from J, the junction contained 9 bases not matched to a gene. The CDR3 runs to 16 residues. The germline gives CDR1 MDHEN, CDR2 SYDVKM. Here the CDR3 DNA reads TGTGCCAGCAGTTTAGTAATCGGGACAGGGGTTTCTGAAGCTTTCTTT. It encodes CASSLVIGTGVSEAFF.

The rearrangement links TRBV19 to TRBJ2-3; D may be TRBD2 (5 bases). CDR1 is LNHDA, CDR2 SQIVND, per germline (reference sequence). V was cut by 7 bases and J by 11 bases, with 19 bases left in between. The CDR3 loop spans 13 amino acids. The CDR3 DNA is TGTGCCAGTACTCCAAGGAGGAGTAGTAAGCAGTATTTT. This encodes CASTPRRSSKQYF.

The chain uses TRBV7-8 and TRBJ1-2; 7 nucleotides agree with TRBD1. J gave up 3 bases and V 7 bases, and 5 bases lay outside the gene matches. CDR3 length: 13 residues. Per germline, CDR1 SGHVS and CDR2 FQNEAQ. For the CDR3, the DNA is TGTGCCAGCACCGTCCAGGGGGACTATGGCTACACCTTC. Translated: CASTVQGDYGYTF.

The chain uses TRBV13 and TRBJ2-2; no clear D. The ends were cut back, 4 bases at V and 6 bases at J, with 12 bases in the middle. Germline V gene sequence: CDR1 PRHDT, CDR2 FYEKMQ (reference sequence). This CDR3 has 14 residues. The CDR3 DNA sequence: TGTGCCAGCAGCTCTAAAACTTTCGCCGGGGAGCTGTTTTTT. Amino acids: CASSSKTFAGELFF.

The chain links TRBV5-6 to TRBJ1-2, with TRBD1 identical over 10 bases. This CDR3 contains 13 residues. V dropped 4 bases and J dropped 8; count of bases not matched to a gene: 5. Looked up from germline, CDR1 is SGHDT and CDR2 is YYEEEE. The CDR3 DNA is TGTGCCAGCAGCCAAGACAGGGGGCGCGGCTACACCTTC. It specifies CASSQDRGRGYTF.

The gene calls are TRBV7-9 and TRBJ2-3; no firm D call. This CDR3 is 17 amino acids long. The ends were cut back, 2 bases at V and 2 bases at J, with 17 bases in the middle. Germline lookup yields CDR1 SEHNR and CDR2 FQNEAQ (reference sequence). The CDR3 DNA is TGTGCCAGCAGCTTAATCCGAGAACTACTTGCCACAGATACGCAGTATTTT. Its protein product is CASSLIRELLATDTQYF.

The chain employs TRBV5-4 and TRBJ1-2; 8 bases are shared with TRBD1. Germline V gene data show CDR1 as SGHNT and CDR2 as YYREEE (reference sequence). The J segment lost 2 bases and the V segment lost 2 bases, leaving 5 bases of the junction unmatched. This CDR3 region has 15 residues. The CDR3 spells CASSFNRGANYGYTF. The CDR3 bases are TGTGCCAGCAGCTTTAACAGGGGGGCCAACTATGGCTACACCTTC.

Here the CDR3 reads CASSSTGSVLSVAFF. Here the CDR3 DNA reads TGTGCCAGCAGTTCGACAGGATCCGTTTTATCTGTTGCTTTCTTT. The J gene is TRBJ1-1, the V gene TRBV27, with TRBD1 as a possible D gene (6 bases). Trimming stripped 4 bases from V and 11 bases from J, with 23 bases between. The V gene's germline CDR1 is MNHEY and CDR2 SMNVEV (reference sequence). The CDR3 sequence is 15 residues long.

The V gene is TRBV11-3, the J gene TRBJ2-3; TRBD1 matches at 8 bases. Trimming cost V 5 bases and J 4 bases; bases outside gene matches: 5. Germline V gene data show CDR1 as SGHNT and CDR2 as YENEEA. The CDR3 has 14 residues. This CDR3 is CASSKTGVSDTQYF. The CDR3 coding sequence is TGTGCCAGCAGCAAGACAGGGGTTTCAGATACGCAGTATTTT.

The gene calls are TRBV11-2 and TRBJ2-7, with D unclear. CDR1 and CDR2 from the germline V gene are SGHAT and FQNNGV. The ends were cut back, 1 base at V and 2 bases at J, with 9 bases in the middle. The CDR3 is made up of 14 amino acids. Here the CDR3 reads CASSLVLKPYEQYF. The CDR3 DNA sequence: TGTGCCAGCAGCTTAGTTCTCAAGCCCTACGAGCAGTACTTC.

The V and J genes are TRBV19 and TRBJ1-4; D might be TRBD1 (5 bases). Trimming removed 3 bases from V and 7 bases from J, with 18 bases in between. The CDR3 contains 16 residues. Germline V CDR1 and CDR2: LNHDA, SQIVND (reference sequence). The CDR3 coding sequence is TGTGCCAGTAGTATTAGCTGGCCAGGGCGGAGTGAAAAACTGTTTTTT. Translation gives CASSISWPGRSEKLFF.